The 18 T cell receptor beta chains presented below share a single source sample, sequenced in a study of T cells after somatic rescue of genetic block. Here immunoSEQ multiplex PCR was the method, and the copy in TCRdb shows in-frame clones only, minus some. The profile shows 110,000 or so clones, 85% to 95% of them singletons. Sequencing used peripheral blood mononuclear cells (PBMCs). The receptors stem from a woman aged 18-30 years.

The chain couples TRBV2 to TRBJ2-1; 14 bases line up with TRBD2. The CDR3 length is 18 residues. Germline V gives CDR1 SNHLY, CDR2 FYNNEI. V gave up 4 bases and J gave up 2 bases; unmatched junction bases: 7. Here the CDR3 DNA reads TGTGCCAGCAGTGTCCCGACTAGCGGGGGGGTTACCTACAATGAGCAGTTCTTC. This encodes CASSVPTSGGVTYNEQFF. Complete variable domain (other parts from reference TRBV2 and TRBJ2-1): EPEVTQTPSHQVTQMGQEVILRCVPISNHLYFYWYRQILGQKVEFLVSFYNNEISEKSEIFDDQFSVERPDGSNFTLKIRSTKLEDSAMYFCASSVPTSGGVTYNEQFFGPGTRLTVL.

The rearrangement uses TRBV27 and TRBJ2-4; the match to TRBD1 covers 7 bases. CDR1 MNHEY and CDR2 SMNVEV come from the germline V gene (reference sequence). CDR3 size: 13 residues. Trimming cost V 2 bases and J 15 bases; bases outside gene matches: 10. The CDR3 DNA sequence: TGTGCCAGCAGTTTAACCCGGGACAGCGCTCGGTACTTC. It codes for CASSLTRDSARYF.

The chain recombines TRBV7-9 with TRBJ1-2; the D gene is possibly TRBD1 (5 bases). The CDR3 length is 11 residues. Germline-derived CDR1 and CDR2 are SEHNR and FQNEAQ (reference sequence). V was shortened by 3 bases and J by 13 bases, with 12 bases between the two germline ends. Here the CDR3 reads CASSLSRVTTF. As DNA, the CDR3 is TGTGCCAGCAGCTTGTCCAGGGTGACCACCTTC.

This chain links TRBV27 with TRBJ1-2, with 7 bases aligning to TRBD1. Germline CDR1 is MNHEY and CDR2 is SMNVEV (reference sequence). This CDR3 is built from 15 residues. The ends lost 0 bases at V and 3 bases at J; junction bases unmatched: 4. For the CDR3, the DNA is TGTGCCAGCAGTTTATCAGAGGGGGCCCACTATGGCTACACCTTC. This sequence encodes CASSLSEGAHYGYTF.

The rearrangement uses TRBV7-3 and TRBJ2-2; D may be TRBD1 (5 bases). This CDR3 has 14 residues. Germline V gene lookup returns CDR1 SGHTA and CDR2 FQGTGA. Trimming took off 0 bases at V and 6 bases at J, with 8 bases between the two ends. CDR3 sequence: CASSLTPGPGELFF. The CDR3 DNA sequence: TGTGCCAGCAGCTTAACGCCAGGGCCCGGGGAGCTGTTTTTT. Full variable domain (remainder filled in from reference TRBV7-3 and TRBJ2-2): GAGVSQTPSNKVTEKGKYVELRCDPISGHTALYWYRQSLGQGPEFLIYFQGTGAADDSGLPNDRFFAVRPEGSVSTLKIQRTERGDSAVYLCASSLTPGPGELFFGEGSRLTVL.

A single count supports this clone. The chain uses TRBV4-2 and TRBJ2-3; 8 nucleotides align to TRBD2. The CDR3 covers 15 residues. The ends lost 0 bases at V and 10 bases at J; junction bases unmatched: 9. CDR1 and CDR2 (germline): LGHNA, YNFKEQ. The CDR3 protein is CASSQDRTSGSSQYF. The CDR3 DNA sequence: TGTGCCAGCAGCCAAGACCGTACTAGCGGCAGTTCGCAGTATTTT.

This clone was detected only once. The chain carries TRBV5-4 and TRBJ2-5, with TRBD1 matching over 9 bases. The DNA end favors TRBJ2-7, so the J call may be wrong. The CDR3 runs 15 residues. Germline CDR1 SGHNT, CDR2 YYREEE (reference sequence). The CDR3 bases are TGTGCCAGCAGCTTGGCCTCGGGACAGGGCTCCGAGCAGTACTTC. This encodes CASSLASGQGSEQYF.

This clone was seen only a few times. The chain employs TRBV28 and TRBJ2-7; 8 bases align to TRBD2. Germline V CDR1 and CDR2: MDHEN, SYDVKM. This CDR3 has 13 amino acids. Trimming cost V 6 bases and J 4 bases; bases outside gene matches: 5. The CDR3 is CASRRTSLYEQYF. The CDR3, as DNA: TGTGCCAGCAGGAGGACTAGCTTGTACGAGCAGTACTTC.

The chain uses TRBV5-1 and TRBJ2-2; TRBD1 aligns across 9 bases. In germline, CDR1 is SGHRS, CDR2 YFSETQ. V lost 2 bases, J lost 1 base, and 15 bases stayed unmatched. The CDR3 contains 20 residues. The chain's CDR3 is CASSLIPVSPGQGNTGELFF. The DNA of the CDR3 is TGCGCCAGCAGCTTAATTCCGGTATCTCCGGGACAGGGGAACACCGGGGAGCTGTTTTTT.

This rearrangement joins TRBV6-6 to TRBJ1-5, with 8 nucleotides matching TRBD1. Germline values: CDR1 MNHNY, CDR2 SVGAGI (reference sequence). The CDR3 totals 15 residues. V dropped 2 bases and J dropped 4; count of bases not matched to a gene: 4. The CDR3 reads CASSYRTGINQPQHF. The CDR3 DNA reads TGTGCCAGCAGTTACAGGACAGGGATAAATCAGCCCCAGCATTTT.

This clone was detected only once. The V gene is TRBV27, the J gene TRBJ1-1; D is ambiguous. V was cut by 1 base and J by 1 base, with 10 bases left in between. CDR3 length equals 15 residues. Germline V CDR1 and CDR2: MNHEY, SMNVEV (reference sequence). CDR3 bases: TGTGCCAGCAGTTTATTGTGGCAGAAGAACACTGAAGCTTTCTTT. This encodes CASSLLWQKNTEAFF.

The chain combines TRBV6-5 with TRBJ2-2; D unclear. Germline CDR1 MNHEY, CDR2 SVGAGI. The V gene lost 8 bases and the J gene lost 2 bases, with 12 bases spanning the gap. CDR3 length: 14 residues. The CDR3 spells CASGRSGNTGELFF. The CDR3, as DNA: TGTGCCAGCGGGCGGTCGGGCAACACCGGGGAGCTGTTTTTT.

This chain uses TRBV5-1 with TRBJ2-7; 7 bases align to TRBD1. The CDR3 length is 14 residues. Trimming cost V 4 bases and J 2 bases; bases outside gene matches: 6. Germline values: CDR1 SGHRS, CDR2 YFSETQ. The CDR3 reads CASSAGTETYEQYF. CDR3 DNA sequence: TGCGCCAGCAGCGCCGGGACAGAAACCTACGAGCAGTACTTC.

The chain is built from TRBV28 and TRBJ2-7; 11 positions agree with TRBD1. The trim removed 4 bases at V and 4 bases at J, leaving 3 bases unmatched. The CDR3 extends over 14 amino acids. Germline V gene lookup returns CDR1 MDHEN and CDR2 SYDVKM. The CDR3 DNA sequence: TGTGCCAGCAGTTGGGACAGGGGGAGGTACGAGCAGTACTTC. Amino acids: CASSWDRGRYEQYF.

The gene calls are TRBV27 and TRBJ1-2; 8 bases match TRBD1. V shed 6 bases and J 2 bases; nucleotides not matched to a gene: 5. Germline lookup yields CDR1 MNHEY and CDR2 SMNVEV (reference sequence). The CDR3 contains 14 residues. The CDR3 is CASRPWTGNYGYTF. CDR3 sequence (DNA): TGTGCCAGCAGGCCCTGGACAGGGAACTATGGCTACACCTTC.

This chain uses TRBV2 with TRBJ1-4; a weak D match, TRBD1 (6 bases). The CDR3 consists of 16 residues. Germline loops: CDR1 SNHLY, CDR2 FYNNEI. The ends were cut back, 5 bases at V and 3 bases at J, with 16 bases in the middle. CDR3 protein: CASSPMAGAANEKLFF. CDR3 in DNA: TGTGCCAGCAGTCCGATGGCGGGGGCCGCTAATGAAAAACTGTTTTTT.

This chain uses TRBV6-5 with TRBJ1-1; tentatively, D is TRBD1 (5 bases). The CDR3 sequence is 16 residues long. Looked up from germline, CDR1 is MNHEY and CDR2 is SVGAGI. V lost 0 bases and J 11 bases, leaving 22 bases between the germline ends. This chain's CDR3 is CASSYSPPTTRGRAFF. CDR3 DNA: TGTGCCAGCAGTTACTCACCACCGACTACAAGGGGTAGGGCTTTCTTT.

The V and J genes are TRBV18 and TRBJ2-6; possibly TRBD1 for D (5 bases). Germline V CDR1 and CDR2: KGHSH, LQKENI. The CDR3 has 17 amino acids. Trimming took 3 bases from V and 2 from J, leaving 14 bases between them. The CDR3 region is CASSPRDSGTGANVLTF. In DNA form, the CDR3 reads TGTGCCAGCTCACCGCGAGACTCAGGGACTGGGGCCAACGTCCTGACTTTC.